This T cell receptor (beta chain) was sequenced in a study of neoadjuvant anti-PD-1 for oral cavity cancer. This CDR3 has 15 amino acids. The V end lost 3 bases, the J end lost 0 bases, and 12 bases lay between the germline ends. Per the germline V gene, CDR1 is GTSNPN and CDR2 is SVGIG (reference sequence). Clones were read by immunoSEQ multiplex PCR, and TCRdb kept only the in-frame ones, dropping some. The sample has tens of thousands of clones; approximately 79% are singletons. This TCR was recovered from a person aged 35-79 years with oral cavity squamous cell carcinoma. Material: PBMCs, obtained before nivolumab (anti-PD-1) treatment. The chain uses TRBV30 and TRBJ1-5, with D tentatively TRBD1 (6 bases). This CDR3 is CAWRAGHLSNQPQHF. For the CDR3, the DNA is TGTGCCTGGAGAGCGGGACATCTTAGCAATCAGCCCCAGCATTTT.